The clone carrying this T cell receptor (beta chain) was counted ten times or more. Those patients with uncontrolled infection, other autoimmune disease, pregnancy or lactation were excluded. Roughly 10 ml of fresh peripheral blood supplied the PBMCs. This sample was included in a study of T cells in Graves' hyperthyroidism and ophthalmopathy. Across the whole study: The initial diagnosis was the point when peripheral blood was collected, ahead of any treatment.

This CDR3 comprises 17 residues. V was clipped by 3 bases and J by 6 bases; unmatched bases: 14. Amplified TCR beta CDR3 regions came from RNA transcripts. Carried out on the TCR CDR3, a first-round RT-PCR used the HTBI primer set. TCRdb passed the multiplex PCR reads through MiXCR, listing each CDR3 protein once. The data contain about 290,000 distinct CDR3 sequences, 10% to 15% of them singletons. The TCR comes from a woman aged 25-40 years with Graves' hyperthyroidism that later progressed to Graves' ophthalmopathy. The chain couples TRBV12-3 or TRBV12-4 to TRBJ2-7, with TRBD2 matching 10 bases. What was sequenced was blood. The DNA of the CDR3 is TGTGCCAGCAGTTTTTCTAGTTGGTCTAGCGGGAGTGTCGAGCAGTACTTC. Encoded protein: CASSFSSWSSGSVEQYF.